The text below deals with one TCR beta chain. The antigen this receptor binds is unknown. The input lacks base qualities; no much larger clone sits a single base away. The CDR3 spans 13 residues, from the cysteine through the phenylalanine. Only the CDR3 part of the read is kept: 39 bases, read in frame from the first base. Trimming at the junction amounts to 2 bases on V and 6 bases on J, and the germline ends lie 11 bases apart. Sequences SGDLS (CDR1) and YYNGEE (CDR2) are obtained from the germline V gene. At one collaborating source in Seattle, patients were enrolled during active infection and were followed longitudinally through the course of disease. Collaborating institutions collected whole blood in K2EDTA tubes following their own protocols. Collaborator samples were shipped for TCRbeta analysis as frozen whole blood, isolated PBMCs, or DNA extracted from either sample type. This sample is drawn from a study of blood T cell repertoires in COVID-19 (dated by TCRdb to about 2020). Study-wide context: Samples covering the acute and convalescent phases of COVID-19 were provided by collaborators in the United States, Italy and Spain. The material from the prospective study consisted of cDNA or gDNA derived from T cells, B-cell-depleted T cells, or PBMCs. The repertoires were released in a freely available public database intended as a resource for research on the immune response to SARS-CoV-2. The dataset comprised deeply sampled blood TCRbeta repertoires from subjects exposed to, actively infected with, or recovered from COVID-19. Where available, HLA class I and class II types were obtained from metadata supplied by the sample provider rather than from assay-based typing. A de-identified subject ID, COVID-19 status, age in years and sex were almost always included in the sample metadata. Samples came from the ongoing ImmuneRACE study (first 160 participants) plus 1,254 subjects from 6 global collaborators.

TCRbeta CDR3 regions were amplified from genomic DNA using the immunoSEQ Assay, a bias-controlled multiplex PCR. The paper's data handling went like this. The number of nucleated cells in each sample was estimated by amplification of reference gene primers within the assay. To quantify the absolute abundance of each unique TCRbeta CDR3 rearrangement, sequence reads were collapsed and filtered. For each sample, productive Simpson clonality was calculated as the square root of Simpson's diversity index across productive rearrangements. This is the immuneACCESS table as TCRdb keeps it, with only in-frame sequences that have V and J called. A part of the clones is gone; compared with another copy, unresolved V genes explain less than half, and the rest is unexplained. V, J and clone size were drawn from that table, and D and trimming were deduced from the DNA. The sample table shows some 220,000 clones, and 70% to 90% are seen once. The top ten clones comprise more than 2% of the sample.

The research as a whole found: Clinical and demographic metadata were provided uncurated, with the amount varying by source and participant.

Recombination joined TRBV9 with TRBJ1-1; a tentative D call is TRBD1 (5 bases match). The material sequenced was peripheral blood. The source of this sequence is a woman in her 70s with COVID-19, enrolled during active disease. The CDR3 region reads CASSVRQGSEAFF. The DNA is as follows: TGTGCCAGCAGCGTTCGGCAGGGCTCTGAAGCTTTCTTT.